This TCR beta chain is from a study of T cell repertoires in cytomegalovirus infection. For the study at large: In public TCR beta signatures, there were indications of both CMV infection and matching HLA type. Study observations and caveats: Clonotype analysis showed dominance of the ex vivo response by HLA-C-restricted CMV-specific TCR beta clonotypes.

This clonotype appeared many times. Its antigen remains unidentified. This CDR3 spans 16 amino acids. Unmatched junction bases numbered 13, after V lost 6 bases and J lost 8 bases. Germline CDR1 MDHEN, CDR2 SYDVKM. TCRdb analysed the reads with MiXCR anew, one entry per CDR3 protein. The sample has 290,000 or so distinct CDR3 sequences; roughly a tenth are singletons. The sequence was obtained from a human donor in good health (CMV status not recorded). Some clones in this sample may be carry-over from other donors' samples. The sample taken for sequencing was PBMCs. The chain recombines TRBV28 with TRBJ1-4, with TRBD1 matching 9 bases. The CDR3 sequence is CASRESYRGLGEKLFF. The CDR3 bases are TGTGCCAGCAGGGAATCCTACAGGGGGCTGGGGGAAAAACTGTTTTTT.